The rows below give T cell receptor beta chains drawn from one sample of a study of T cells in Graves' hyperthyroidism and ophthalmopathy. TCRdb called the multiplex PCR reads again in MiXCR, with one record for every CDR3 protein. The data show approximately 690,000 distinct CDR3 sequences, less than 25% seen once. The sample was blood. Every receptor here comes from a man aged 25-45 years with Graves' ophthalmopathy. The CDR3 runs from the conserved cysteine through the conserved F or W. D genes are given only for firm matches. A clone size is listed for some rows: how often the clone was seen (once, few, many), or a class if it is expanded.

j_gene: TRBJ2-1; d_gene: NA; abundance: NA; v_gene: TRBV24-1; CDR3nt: TGTGCCACCAGTGACCCCGGGACCCACAATGAGCAGTTCTTC; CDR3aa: CATSDPGTHNEQFF
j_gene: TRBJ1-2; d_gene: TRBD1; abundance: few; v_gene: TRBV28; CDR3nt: TGTGCCACCCCGGGACAGGGGCGGGAAGGCTACACCTTC; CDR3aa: CATPGQGREGYTF
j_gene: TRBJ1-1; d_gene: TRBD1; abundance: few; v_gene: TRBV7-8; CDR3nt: TGTGCCAGCAGCTTAGACAGTTCAGGGGGCCGAATGAACACTGAAGCTTTCTTT; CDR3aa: CASSLDSSGGRMNTEAFF
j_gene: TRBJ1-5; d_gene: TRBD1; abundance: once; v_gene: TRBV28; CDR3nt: TGTGCCAGCAAAGGAATCGGGACAGGGGTGTTTCAGCCCCAGCATTTT; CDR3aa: CASKGIGTGVFQPQHF
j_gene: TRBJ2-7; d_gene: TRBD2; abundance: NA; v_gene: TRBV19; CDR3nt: TGTGCCAGTAGTATAAAGGAGGCTAGCGGGAGTTACCGAGAGCAGTACTTC; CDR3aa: CASSIKEASGSYREQYF
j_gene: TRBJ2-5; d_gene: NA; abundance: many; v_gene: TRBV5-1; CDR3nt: TGCGCCAGCAGCTTGGAAGGACTCGAGGAAGAGACCCAGTACTTC; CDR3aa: CASSLEGLEEETQYF
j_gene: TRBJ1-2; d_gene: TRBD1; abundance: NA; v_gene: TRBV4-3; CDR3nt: TGCGCCAGCAGCCAAGATCCCGGGACAGGGTATGATGGCTACACCTTC; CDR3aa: CASSQDPGTGYDGYTF
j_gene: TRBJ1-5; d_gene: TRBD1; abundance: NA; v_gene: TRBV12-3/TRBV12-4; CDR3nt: TGTGCCAGCACAAGGACAGGGGAAAAGCCCCAGCATTTT; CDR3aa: CASTRTGEKPQHF
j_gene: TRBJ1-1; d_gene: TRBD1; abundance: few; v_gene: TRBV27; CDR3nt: TGTGCCAGCAGTTTAAGAGGTATCGGGACAGGGTTCCTGACGGCTTTCTTT; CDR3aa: CASSLRGIGTGFLTAFF
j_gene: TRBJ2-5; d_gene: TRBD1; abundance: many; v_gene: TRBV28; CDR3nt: TGTGCCAGCAGTCCAACGCCGGGACAGAAAATCCAAGAGACCCAGTACTTC; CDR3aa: CASSPTPGQKIQETQYF
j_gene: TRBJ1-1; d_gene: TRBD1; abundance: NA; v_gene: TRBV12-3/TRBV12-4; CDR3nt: TGTGCCAGCTTACAGGGGACTGAAGCTTTCTTT; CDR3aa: CASLQGTEAFF
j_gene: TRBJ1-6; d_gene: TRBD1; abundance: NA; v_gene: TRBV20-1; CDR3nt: TGCGGTGCGGGACAGGGTTATAATTCACCCCTCCACTTT; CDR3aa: CGAGQGYNSPLHF
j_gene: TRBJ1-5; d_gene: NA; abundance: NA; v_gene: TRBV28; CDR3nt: TGTGCCAGCGCGCAGTATAGCAATCAGCCCCAGCATTTT; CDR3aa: CASAQYSNQPQHF
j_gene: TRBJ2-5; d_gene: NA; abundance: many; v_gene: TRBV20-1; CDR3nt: TGCAGTGCTACCATACCGGGGGTTGCAGAGACCCAGTACTTC; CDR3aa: CSATIPGVAETQYF
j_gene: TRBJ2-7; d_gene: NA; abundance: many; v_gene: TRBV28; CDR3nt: TGTGCCAGCAGTTTATTGGAGGGGGCAGGAGAGCAGTACTTC; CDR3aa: CASSLLEGAGEQYF
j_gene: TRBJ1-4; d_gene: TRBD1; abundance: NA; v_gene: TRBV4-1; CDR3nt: TGCGCCAGCAGCCAAGGAGACAGGGACGATGAAAAACTGTTTTTT; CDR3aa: CASSQGDRDDEKLFF
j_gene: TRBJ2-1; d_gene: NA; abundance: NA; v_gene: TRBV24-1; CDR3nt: TGTGCCACGGGACTTCCTTCGGATGAGCAGTTCTTC; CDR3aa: CATGLPSDEQFF
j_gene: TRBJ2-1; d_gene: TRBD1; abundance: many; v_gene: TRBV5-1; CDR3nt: TGCGCCAGCAGCTTGGAGGGACAGACACGGGATGAGCAGTTCTTC; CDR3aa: CASSLEGQTRDEQFF
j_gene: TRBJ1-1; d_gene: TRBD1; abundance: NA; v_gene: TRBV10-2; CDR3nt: TGCGCCAGCAGCAGGGGGACCCCGTTCATGAACACTGAAGCTTTCTTT; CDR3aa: CASSRGTPFMNTEAFF
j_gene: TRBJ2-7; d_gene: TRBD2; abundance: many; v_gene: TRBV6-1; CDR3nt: TGTGCCAGCAGTGACATCGGGAGGCCGTACTACGAGCAGTACTTC; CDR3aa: CASSDIGRPYYEQYF
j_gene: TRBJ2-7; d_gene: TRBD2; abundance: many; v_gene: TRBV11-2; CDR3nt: TGTGCCAGCAACAAAGGACTAGCGGCTCCCTACGAGCAGTACTTC; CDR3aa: CASNKGLAAPYEQYF
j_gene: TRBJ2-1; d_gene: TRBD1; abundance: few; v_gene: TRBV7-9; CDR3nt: TGTGCCAGCAGCTTATTGACTTGGGGACAGGAGGTGAACAATGAGCAGTTCTTC; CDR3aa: CASSLLTWGQEVNNEQFF
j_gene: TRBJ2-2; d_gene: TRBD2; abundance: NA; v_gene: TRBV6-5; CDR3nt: TGTGCCAGCAGCCTTAGCGGGAGCAGGTCATGGACCGGGGAGCTGTTTTTT; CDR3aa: CASSLSGSRSWTGELFF
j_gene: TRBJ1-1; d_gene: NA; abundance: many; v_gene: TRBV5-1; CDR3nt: TGCGCCAGCAGCTTCGGGACATTGAAGACTGAAGCTTTCTTT; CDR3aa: CASSFGTLKTEAFF
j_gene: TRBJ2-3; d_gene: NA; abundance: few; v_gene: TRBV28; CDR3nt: TGTGCCAGCAGAGCGGCTAGCACAGATACGCAGTATTTT; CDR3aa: CASRAASTDTQYF
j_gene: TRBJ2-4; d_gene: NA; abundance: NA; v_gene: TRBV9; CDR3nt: TGTGCCAGCAGCGTAAGTTCCCAGGGGATAGGAAACATTCAGTACTTC; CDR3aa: CASSVSSQGIGNIQYF
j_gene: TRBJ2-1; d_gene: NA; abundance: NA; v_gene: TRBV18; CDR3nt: TGTGCCAGCTCACTCTTCCCCGTAATCGATGAGCAGTTCTTC; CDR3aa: CASSLFPVIDEQFF
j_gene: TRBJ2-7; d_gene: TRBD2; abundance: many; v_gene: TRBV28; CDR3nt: TGTGCCAGCAGTTCGACCACGGGACTAGCGGGAGGGTATTCCTACGAGCAGTACTTC; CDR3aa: CASSSTTGLAGGYSYEQYF
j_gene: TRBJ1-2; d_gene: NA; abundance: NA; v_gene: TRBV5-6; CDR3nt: TGTGCCAGCAGCTTGTCTTCAGGCCTCTATGGCTACACCTTC; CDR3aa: CASSLSSGLYGYTF
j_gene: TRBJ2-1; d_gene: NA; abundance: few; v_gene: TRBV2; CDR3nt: TGTGCCAGCAGTGATGACTACCACAATGAGCAGTTCTTC; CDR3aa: CASSDDYHNEQFF
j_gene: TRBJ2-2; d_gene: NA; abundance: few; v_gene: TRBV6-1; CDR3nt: TGTGCCAGCAGGAGGGGCAGGGGTGGCACCGGGGAGCTGTTTTTT; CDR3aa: CASRRGRGGTGELFF
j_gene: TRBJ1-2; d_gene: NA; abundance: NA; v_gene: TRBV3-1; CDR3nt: TGTGCCAGCAGCTCAACAGCCGGGGGCGCGGAGGGCTACACCTTC; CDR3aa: CASSSTAGGAEGYTF
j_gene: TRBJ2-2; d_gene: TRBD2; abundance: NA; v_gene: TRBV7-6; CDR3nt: TGTGCCAGCAGCCTAGAGATAGCGGGAGTTGGGGCCGGGGAGCTGTTTTTT; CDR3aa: CASSLEIAGVGAGELFF
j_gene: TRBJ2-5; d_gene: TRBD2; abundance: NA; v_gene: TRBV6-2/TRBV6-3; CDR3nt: TGTGCCACCATAGCGGGAGACAGAGAGACCCAGTACTTC; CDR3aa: CATIAGDRETQYF
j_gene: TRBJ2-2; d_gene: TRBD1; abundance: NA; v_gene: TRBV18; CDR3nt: TGTGCCAGCTCACCGTCGACAGGGGTCACCGGGGAGCTGTTTTTT; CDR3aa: CASSPSTGVTGELFF
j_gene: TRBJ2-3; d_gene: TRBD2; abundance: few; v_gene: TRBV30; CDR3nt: TGTGCCTACCGGACTAGCGGGGGCACAGATACGCAGTATTTT; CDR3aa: CAYRTSGGTDTQYF
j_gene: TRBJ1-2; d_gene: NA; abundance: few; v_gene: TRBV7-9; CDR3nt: TGTGCCAGCAGCGGAGGCCAGTGGAGGAGTAGTGGCTACACCTTC; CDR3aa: CASSGGQWRSSGYTF
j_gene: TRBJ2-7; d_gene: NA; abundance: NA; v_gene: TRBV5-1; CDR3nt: TGCGCCAGCAGCTTGGCGCAGGGTCTCAAGCAGTACTTC; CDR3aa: CASSLAQGLKQYF
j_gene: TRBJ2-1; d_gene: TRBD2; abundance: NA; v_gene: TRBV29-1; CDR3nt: TGCAGCGTTGTGGGTCTAGCGGAATACGGCAAATACAATGAGCAGTTCTTC; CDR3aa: CSVVGLAEYGKYNEQFF
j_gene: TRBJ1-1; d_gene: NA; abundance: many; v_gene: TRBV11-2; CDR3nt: TGTGCCAGCAGCTCAAGAAGAGGAAACACTGAAGCTTTCTTT; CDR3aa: CASSSRRGNTEAFF
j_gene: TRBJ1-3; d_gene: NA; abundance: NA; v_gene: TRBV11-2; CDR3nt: TGTGCCAGCAGCTTAGATTCTGTAGCTGGAAACACCATATATTTT; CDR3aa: CASSLDSVAGNTIYF
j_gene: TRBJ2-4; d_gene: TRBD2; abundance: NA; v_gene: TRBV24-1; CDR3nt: TGTGCCACCAGTAGTGGGGGGGACCTCTCCAAAAACATTCAGTACTTC; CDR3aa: CATSSGGDLSKNIQYF
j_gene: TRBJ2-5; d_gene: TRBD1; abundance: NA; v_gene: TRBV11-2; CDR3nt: TGTGCCAGCAGCTTTTTTTTGCTGGACAGGGGGAAAGAGACCCAGTACTTC; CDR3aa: CASSFFLLDRGKETQYF
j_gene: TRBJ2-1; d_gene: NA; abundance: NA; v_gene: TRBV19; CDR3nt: TGTGCCAGTGCCTGGGTAAAGAATGACAATGAGCAGTTCTTC; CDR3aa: CASAWVKNDNEQFF
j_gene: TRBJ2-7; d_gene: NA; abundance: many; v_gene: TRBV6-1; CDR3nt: TGTGCCAGCAGTCGCGCTGGGCGGGCCACCTACGAGCAGTACTTC; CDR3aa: CASSRAGRATYEQYF